This T cell receptor beta chain was retrieved from a study of blood T cell repertoires in COVID-19. Study-wide background: Both acute and convalescent COVID-19 samples were obtained from the United States, Italy and Spain.

Germline V CDR1 and CDR2: WSHSY, SAAADI. This CDR3 region has 13 residues. The ends were cut back, 5 bases at V and 2 bases at J, with 9 bases in the middle. Repertoires were generated with immunoSEQ multiplex PCR, while TCRdb's copy carries only in-frame clones and drops some. This sample has about 200,000 clones; more than 70% occur once, and the top ten carry 15% to 20%. The sample comprised peripheral blood. The chain carries TRBV10-2 and TRBJ1-2; D uncertain. The TCR was taken from a person aged 65 to 85 with COVID-19, enrolled during active disease. In DNA form, the CDR3 reads TGCGCCAGCAGTTCGACATCCAACTATGGCTACACCTTC. It is translated as CASSSTSNYGYTF.